These T cell receptor beta chains were read from a single sample in a study of response to subunit inactivated influenza vaccine. In TCRdb, the RT-PCR reads were re-called with MiXCR into one record per CDR3 protein. This table holds around 710,000 distinct CDR3 sequences, approximately 13% found once. The sample here was PBMCs from blood, taken 14 days before vaccination. All receptors derive from a man aged 50-60 years who received an inactivated influenza vaccine. The CDR3 runs from the conserved cysteine through the conserved F or W. A D gene is named only where the DNA matches it firmly. Not all rows give a size; the values are once, few, many and, for expanded clones, a class.

cdr3_aa cdr3_nt j_call d_call clone_size v_call
CASSLDNANTGELFF TGTGCCAGCAGCTTGGACAATGCGAACACCGGGGAGCTGTTTTTT TRBJ2-2 - - TRBV7-2
CASSIPGAVTDTQYF TGTGCCAGTAGTATTCCGGGGGCCGTCACAGATACGCAGTATTTT TRBJ2-3 - few TRBV19
CASSKGLIKSDTQYF TGTGCCAGCAGCAAAGGACTAATAAAGTCGGATACGCAGTATTTT TRBJ2-3 - - TRBV3-1
CSAPGQLTDTQYF TGCAGTGCACCTGGACAGTTAACAGATACGCAGTATTTT TRBJ2-3 - many TRBV20-1
CASTWTHSTDTQYF TGTGCCAGCACCTGGACACACAGCACAGATACGCAGTATTTT TRBJ2-3 - many TRBV12-3/TRBV12-4
CASSSASGRAYEQYF TGTGCCAGCAGCTCCGCTAGCGGGAGAGCCTACGAGCAGTACTTC TRBJ2-7 TRBD2 many TRBV7-2
CASSQARSSAYNEQFF TGTGCCAGCAGCCAAGCTCGGTCATCGGCTTACAATGAGCAGTTCTTC TRBJ2-1 - few TRBV3-1
CASSLKTGGLNQPQHF TGTGCCAGCAGTTTAAAGACAGGGGGCCTCAATCAGCCCCAGCATTTT TRBJ1-5 TRBD1 few TRBV12-3/TRBV12-4
CASSPLGRTNNQPQHF TGTGCCAGCAGTCCCCTGGGAAGAACCAATAATCAGCCCCAGCATTTT TRBJ1-5 - many TRBV12-3/TRBV12-4
CATSGSSSGGIYEQYF TGTGCCACCAGTGGATCCTCTAGCGGGGGGATTTACGAGCAGTACTTC TRBJ2-7 TRBD2 few TRBV24-1
CASSQLVDRSTDTQYF TGCGCCAGCAGCCAATTGGTGGACAGAAGCACAGATACGCAGTATTTT TRBJ2-3 - - TRBV4-3
CASSNQPGQQETQYF TGCGCCAGCAGCAACCAACCGGGACAGCAAGAGACCCAGTACTTC TRBJ2-5 TRBD1 - TRBV5-1
CASSPSGQEYNSPLHF TGCGCCAGCAGCCCGAGCGGACAGGAGTATAATTCACCCCTCCACTTT TRBJ1-6 TRBD1 many TRBV5-1
CASSPGLAGGPGNNEQFF TGCGCCAGCAGCCCGGGACTAGCGGGAGGGCCAGGTAACAATGAGCAGTTCTTC TRBJ2-1 TRBD2 few TRBV5-1
CASSSATAGNQPQHF TGTGCCAGCAGCTCTGCGACAGCGGGAAATCAGCCCCAGCATTTT TRBJ1-5 - - TRBV7-9
CASSPTGRGKNEKLFF TGTGCCAGCAGTCCGACCGGTCGGGGAAAGAATGAAAAACTGTTTTTT TRBJ1-4 - - TRBV6-1
CASSLTGGVDTGELFF TGTGCCAGCAGCTTGACAGGGGGCGTGGACACCGGGGAGCTGTTTTTT TRBJ2-2 TRBD1 few TRBV11-3
CASSGGPGTGELFF TGCGCCAGCAGCGGGGGCCCTGGCACCGGGGAGCTGTTTTTT TRBJ2-2 - - TRBV5-1
CSENRGNTEAFF TGCAGCGAGAATCGAGGGAACACTGAAGCTTTCTTT TRBJ1-1 - few TRBV29-1
CARDINSNQPQHF TGTGCCAGGGACATTAATAGCAATCAGCCCCAGCATTTT TRBJ1-5 - - TRBV27
CASSSTQWGDRPNYGYTF TGTGCCAGCAGCTCAACACAGTGGGGGGACAGGCCCAACTATGGCTACACCTTC TRBJ1-2 TRBD1 many TRBV11-1